This TCR beta chain was identified in a study of vaccination effects on CD4 cells after COVID-19. Study summary: Viral peptide pools were used in the ViraFEST assay to expand antigen-specific CD4+ T cells, and sequencing came afterward.

Data came from immunoSEQ multiplex PCR; TCRdb stores just in-frame clones and leaves some out. The sample carries 32,000 or so clones, about 65% recorded once. The germline CDR1 and CDR2 sequences are MNHEY and SMNVEV (reference sequence). Trimming stripped 3 bases from V and 4 bases from J, with 3 bases between. CDR3 size: 12 residues. Findings and limits, study-wide: In the study, convalescent patients were few, and early post-infection timepoints were absent.

Having been cultured for 10 days, the cells underwent CD4+ T cell isolation. Vaccinated recipients, who were negative for nucleocapsid antibodies, had no history of SARS-CoV-2 infection. On days 3 and 7, fresh IL-2 medium replaced half the medium. The table lists this clone with a few counts. Its antigen is unknown. The specimen comprised CD4+ T cells from PBMCs cultured without peptide, sampled before COVID-19 vaccination. The chain has TRBV27 and TRBJ2-2; unclear D gene. This TCR derives from a human donor who received a COVID-19 vaccine. CDR3 sequence reads: CASSFPTGELFF. The CDR3 nucleotides are TGTGCCAGCAGTTTCCCCACCGGGGAGCTGTTTTTT.